This TCR beta chain emerged from a study of shared clonotypes between healthy human individuals. Study-wide findings and caveats: Read depth was anticipated to influence clonotype sharing among donors.

This clone was seen just once. The antigen remains undetermined. The assay was immunoSEQ multiplex PCR, and TCRdb's table has in-frame clones only and misses some. Seen here are about half a million clones, approximately 82% observed once, and the top ten hold about 12%. The TCR sequence derives from a woman aged 40 to 50 in good health. Some clones in this sample may be carry-over from other donors' samples. Sequencing was performed on PBMCs.

CDR3 residues: CASSQNGQLYGYTF. For the CDR3, the DNA is TGTGCCAGCAGCCAAAATGGACAGCTCTATGGCTACACCTTC. This chain links TRBV14 with TRBJ1-2; possible D gene TRBD1, 6 bases. The CDR3 runs 14 residues. Trimming took off 2 bases at V and 4 bases at J, with 11 bases between the two ends. The V gene's germline CDR1 is SGHDN and CDR2 FVKESK.